These T cell receptor beta chains were read from a single sample in a study of blood T cell repertoires in COVID-19. Clones were sequenced by immunoSEQ multiplex PCR, and TCRdb holds only the in-frame ones, with some missing. The sample records about 280,000 clones, 65% to 90% being singletons. The specimen was peripheral blood. Source of these receptors: a man aged 50-59 years with active or convalescent COVID-19. The CDR3 runs from the conserved cysteine through the conserved F or W. D genes are given only for firm matches. Clone size, where shown, is once, few, many, or a class for clones that have expanded.

V gene: TRBV7-2; clone size: few; D gene: -; J gene: TRBJ1-4; CDR3 protein: CASSPQGIGEKLFF; CDR3 DNA: TGTGCCAGCAGCCCCCAGGGAATAGGCGAAAAACTGTTTTTT
V gene: TRBV18; clone size: -; D gene: -; J gene: TRBJ1-1; CDR3 protein: CASSPDLANTEAFF; CDR3 DNA: TGTGCCAGCTCCCCGGACCTAGCGAACACTGAAGCTTTCTTT
V gene: TRBV11-3; clone size: -; D gene: -; J gene: TRBJ2-3; CDR3 protein: CASSLGGLMSTDTQYF; CDR3 DNA: TGTGCCAGCAGCTTAGGGGGGCTTATGAGTACAGATACGCAGTATTTT
V gene: TRBV9; clone size: once; D gene: TRBD2; J gene: TRBJ2-1; CDR3 protein: CASSVRPGGLYNEQFF; CDR3 DNA: TGTGCCAGCAGCGTAAGGCCGGGAGGGCTTTACAATGAGCAGTTCTTC
V gene: TRBV6-2/TRBV6-3; clone size: few; D gene: -; J gene: TRBJ1-5; CDR3 protein: CASSYSDIGNQPQHF; CDR3 DNA: TGTGCCAGCAGTTACTCCGACATTGGCAATCAGCCCCAGCATTTT
V gene: TRBV5-1; clone size: -; D gene: TRBD1; J gene: TRBJ1-6; CDR3 protein: CASSPTGDRNSPLHF; CDR3 DNA: TGCGCCAGCAGCCCAACAGGGGACCGGAATTCACCCCTCCACTTT
V gene: TRBV5-4; clone size: -; D gene: -; J gene: TRBJ2-7; CDR3 protein: CASSLRQGGDEQYF; CDR3 DNA: TGTGCCAGCAGCTTAAGGCAGGGGGGCGACGAGCAGTACTTC
V gene: TRBV24-1; clone size: few; D gene: -; J gene: TRBJ2-1; CDR3 protein: CATSDLPDLAGYNEQFF; CDR3 DNA: TGTGCCACCAGTGATTTGCCCGATTTGGCGGGGTACAATGAGCAGTTCTTC
V gene: TRBV3-1/TRBV3-2; clone size: -; D gene: -; J gene: TRBJ1-3; CDR3 protein: CASSQVSWTDSGNTIYF; CDR3 DNA: TGTGCCAGCAGCCAAGTCAGCTGGACAGACTCTGGAAACACCATATATTTT
V gene: TRBV9; clone size: few; D gene: -; J gene: TRBJ1-2; CDR3 protein: CASSVGGGKGYTF; CDR3 DNA: TGTGCCAGCAGCGTAGGTGGAGGGAAAGGCTACACCTTC
V gene: TRBV18; clone size: -; D gene: -; J gene: TRBJ1-1; CDR3 protein: CASSPVRSTEAFF; CDR3 DNA: TGTGCCAGCTCACCGGTCAGGTCCACTGAAGCTTTCTTT
V gene: TRBV19; clone size: -; D gene: TRBD1; J gene: TRBJ2-1; CDR3 protein: CASSTGQGNHNEQFF; CDR3 DNA: TGTGCCAGTAGTACAGGACAGGGGAACCACAATGAGCAGTTCTTC
V gene: TRBV13; clone size: -; D gene: -; J gene: TRBJ1-2; CDR3 protein: CASSLAGNYGYTF; CDR3 DNA: TGTGCCAGCAGCTTAGCAGGAAACTATGGCTACACCTTC
V gene: TRBV24-1; clone size: -; D gene: -; J gene: TRBJ2-2; CDR3 protein: CATGRATGELFF; CDR3 DNA: TGTGCCACCGGCAGGGCCACCGGGGAGCTGTTTTTT
V gene: TRBV3-1/TRBV3-2; clone size: -; D gene: -; J gene: TRBJ2-1; CDR3 protein: CASSQLAIRNEQFF; CDR3 DNA: TGTGCCAGCAGCCAACTAGCCATCCGAAATGAGCAGTTCTTC
V gene: TRBV7-8; clone size: -; D gene: TRBD2; J gene: TRBJ2-5; CDR3 protein: CASSLGLAGKETQYF; CDR3 DNA: TGTGCCAGCAGCTTAGGACTAGCGGGAAAAGAGACCCAGTACTTC
V gene: TRBV21-1; clone size: -; D gene: -; J gene: TRBJ2-1; CDR3 protein: CASSRTDEFF; CDR3 DNA: TGTGCCAGCAGCCGAACAGACGAGTTCTTC
V gene: TRBV28; clone size: few; D gene: TRBD2; J gene: TRBJ2-7; CDR3 protein: CASSVTSGSAEQYF; CDR3 DNA: TGTGCCAGCAGTGTGACTAGCGGGAGTGCCGAGCAGTACTTC
V gene: TRBV5-1; clone size: -; D gene: TRBD1; J gene: TRBJ2-2; CDR3 protein: CASSPGTGRGTGELFF; CDR3 DNA: TGCGCCAGCAGCCCCGGGACAGGGAGGGGGACCGGGGAGCTGTTTTTT
V gene: TRBV20-1; clone size: -; D gene: -; J gene: TRBJ1-3; CDR3 protein: CSASWGPSSGNTIYF; CDR3 DNA: TGCAGTGCTAGTTGGGGGCCGAGCTCTGGAAACACCATATATTTT
V gene: TRBV28; clone size: -; D gene: -; J gene: TRBJ1-6; CDR3 protein: CASRRSDSPLHF; CDR3 DNA: TGTGCCAGCAGGCGGAGCGATTCACCCCTCCACTTT
V gene: TRBV15; clone size: -; D gene: -; J gene: TRBJ2-2; CDR3 protein: CATSRDQGYAANTGELFF; CDR3 DNA: TGTGCCACCAGCAGAGATCAAGGTTACGCGGCGAACACCGGGGAGCTGTTTTTT
V gene: TRBV15; clone size: -; D gene: -; J gene: TRBJ2-7; CDR3 protein: CATSRDRTGSSYEQYF; CDR3 DNA: TGTGCCACCAGCAGAGATAGGACGGGGAGCTCCTACGAGCAGTACTTC
V gene: TRBV7-9; clone size: few; D gene: TRBD1; J gene: TRBJ2-7; CDR3 protein: CASSSRTGVSYEQYF; CDR3 DNA: TGTGCCAGCAGCTCGCGGACAGGGGTTTCCTACGAGCAGTACTTC
V gene: TRBV27; clone size: -; D gene: -; J gene: TRBJ2-1; CDR3 protein: CASSLSSLAYYNEQFF; CDR3 DNA: TGTGCCAGCAGTTTATCGAGTCTAGCGTACTACAATGAGCAGTTCTTC
V gene: TRBV5-1; clone size: -; D gene: -; J gene: TRBJ1-4; CDR3 protein: CASSEGGVRTNEKLFF; CDR3 DNA: TGCGCCAGCAGCGAGGGAGGTGTACGGACTAATGAAAAACTGTTTTTT
V gene: TRBV2; clone size: -; D gene: -; J gene: TRBJ1-6; CDR3 protein: CASSVETLHF; CDR3 DNA: TGTGCCAGCAGTGTGGAGACCCTCCACTTT
V gene: TRBV5-1; clone size: -; D gene: TRBD2; J gene: TRBJ2-5; CDR3 protein: CASSLGSGRVEETQYF; CDR3 DNA: TGCGCCAGCAGCTTGGGCAGCGGGAGGGTGGAGGAGACCCAGTACTTC
V gene: TRBV4-1; clone size: -; D gene: TRBD2; J gene: TRBJ2-1; CDR3 protein: CASSQGGGLAFRNEQFF; CDR3 DNA: TGCGCCAGCAGCCAAGGGGGGGGACTAGCGTTTCGTAATGAGCAGTTCTTC
V gene: TRBV24-1; clone size: once; D gene: -; J gene: TRBJ1-3; CDR3 protein: CATSDLVFSGNTIYF; CDR3 DNA: TGTGCCACCAGTGATTTGGTATTCTCTGGAAACACCATATATTTT
V gene: TRBV5-4; clone size: -; D gene: TRBD2; J gene: TRBJ2-3; CDR3 protein: CASSPTSGVTDTQYF; CDR3 DNA: TGTGCCAGCAGTCCGACTAGCGGTGTCACAGATACGCAGTATTTT
V gene: TRBV28; clone size: few; D gene: TRBD1; J gene: TRBJ1-4; CDR3 protein: CASSLAGTGGEKLFF; CDR3 DNA: TGTGCCAGCAGTTTAGCCGGGACAGGGGGGGAAAAACTGTTTTTT
V gene: TRBV28; clone size: -; D gene: -; J gene: TRBJ2-7; CDR3 protein: CASRERASIYEQYF; CDR3 DNA: TGTGCCAGCAGGGAGCGCGCCTCGATTTACGAGCAGTACTTC
V gene: TRBV12-5; clone size: -; D gene: TRBD1; J gene: TRBJ2-1; CDR3 protein: CASGLAGQGGNEQFF; CDR3 DNA: TGTGCTAGTGGTTTGGCAGGACAGGGTGGGAATGAGCAGTTCTTC
V gene: TRBV24-1; clone size: -; D gene: TRBD2; J gene: TRBJ2-2; CDR3 protein: CATSVAGGLSGELFF; CDR3 DNA: TGTGCCACCAGTGTGGCGGGAGGGTTATCCGGGGAGCTGTTTTTT
V gene: TRBV5-1; clone size: -; D gene: TRBD1; J gene: TRBJ2-2; CDR3 protein: CASSRAPGTGGAGELFF; CDR3 DNA: TGCGCCAGCAGCCGAGCCCCCGGGACAGGGGGCGCCGGGGAGCTGTTTTTT
V gene: TRBV7-9; clone size: -; D gene: -; J gene: TRBJ2-7; CDR3 protein: CASSPRGSYEQYF; CDR3 DNA: TGTGCCAGCAGCCCCCGGGGCTCCTACGAGCAGTACTTC
V gene: TRBV30; clone size: -; D gene: -; J gene: TRBJ1-2; CDR3 protein: CAWSVQFAGTRNYGYTF; CDR3 DNA: TGTGCCTGGAGTGTTCAATTTGCGGGCACTAGGAACTATGGCTACACCTTC
V gene: TRBV5-1; clone size: -; D gene: TRBD2; J gene: TRBJ2-5; CDR3 protein: CASSYGLADIGETQYF; CDR3 DNA: TGCGCCAGCAGCTACGGACTAGCGGACATTGGAGAGACCCAGTACTTC
V gene: TRBV6-6; clone size: -; D gene: -; J gene: TRBJ2-7; CDR3 protein: CASSYGSASIEQYF; CDR3 DNA: TGTGCCAGCAGTTACGGTAGCGCGTCGATCGAGCAGTACTTC
V gene: TRBV7-8; clone size: -; D gene: TRBD2; J gene: TRBJ2-7; CDR3 protein: CASSPPSGSSYEQYF; CDR3 DNA: TGTGCCAGCAGCCCTCCTAGCGGAAGTTCCTACGAGCAGTACTTC
V gene: TRBV27; clone size: -; D gene: TRBD2; J gene: TRBJ2-1; CDR3 protein: CASRREGSNEQFF; CDR3 DNA: TGTGCCAGCAGAAGGGAGGGGTCCAATGAGCAGTTCTTC
V gene: TRBV20-1; clone size: -; D gene: -; J gene: TRBJ2-2; CDR3 protein: CSAGHTGELFF; CDR3 DNA: TGCAGTGCTGGGCACACCGGGGAGCTGTTTTTT
V gene: TRBV29-1; clone size: once; D gene: TRBD1; J gene: TRBJ2-5; CDR3 protein: CSVADRQGRETQYF; CDR3 DNA: TGCAGCGTAGCGGATCGACAGGGGCGCGAGACCCAGTACTTC
V gene: TRBV11-2; clone size: -; D gene: TRBD1; J gene: TRBJ1-2; CDR3 protein: CASSLNFLGQGIIGYTF; CDR3 DNA: TGTGCCAGCAGCCTTAACTTCCTCGGACAGGGGATAATCGGCTACACCTTC
V gene: TRBV10-3; clone size: once; D gene: TRBD2; J gene: TRBJ2-2; CDR3 protein: CAISESQRGTTGELFF; CDR3 DNA: TGTGCCATCAGTGAGTCCCAGCGGGGCACCACCGGGGAGCTGTTTTTT
V gene: TRBV7-8; clone size: -; D gene: -; J gene: TRBJ2-5; CDR3 protein: CASSQGQKETQYF; CDR3 DNA: TGTGCCAGCAGCCAGGGGCAGAAAGAGACCCAGTACTTC
V gene: TRBV5-1; clone size: once; D gene: TRBD2; J gene: TRBJ2-3; CDR3 protein: CASSLGLGPTDTQYF; CDR3 DNA: TGCGCCAGCAGTCTGGGACTAGGTCCCACAGATACGCAGTATTTT
V gene: TRBV19; clone size: -; D gene: -; J gene: TRBJ2-7; CDR3 protein: CASSPQTGSYEQYF; CDR3 DNA: TGTGCCAGTAGTCCCCAGACCGGGTCCTACGAGCAGTACTTC
V gene: TRBV28; clone size: -; D gene: TRBD2; J gene: TRBJ2-1; CDR3 protein: CASSLAGVYNEQFF; CDR3 DNA: TGTGCCAGCAGTCTGGCGGGAGTTTACAATGAGCAGTTCTTC
V gene: TRBV10-3; clone size: -; D gene: TRBD1; J gene: TRBJ2-2; CDR3 protein: CAIQPGTGDTGELFF; CDR3 DNA: TGTGCCATCCAACCCGGGACAGGGGACACCGGGGAGCTGTTTTTT
V gene: TRBV7-2; clone size: -; D gene: TRBD1; J gene: TRBJ1-1; CDR3 protein: CASSYGQGLTEAFF; CDR3 DNA: TGTGCCAGCAGTTACGGACAGGGATTGACTGAAGCTTTCTTT
V gene: TRBV7-9; clone size: -; D gene: TRBD2; J gene: TRBJ2-7; CDR3 protein: CASSSDSGRAWEQYF; CDR3 DNA: TGTGCCAGCAGCTCGGACAGCGGGAGGGCCTGGGAGCAGTACTTC
V gene: TRBV5-1; clone size: -; D gene: -; J gene: TRBJ2-1; CDR3 protein: CASSWRIDRQTYNEQFF; CDR3 DNA: TGCGCCAGCAGCTGGAGGATAGACAGGCAGACTTACAATGAGCAGTTCTTC